This TCR beta chain originates from a study of cytomegalovirus exposure and HLA in healthy donors (dated by TCRdb to about 2017). With respect to the entire study: A later analysis indicated that the roughly 120 validation repertoires were generated on the platform also employed for the 666 repertoires of the first cohort. To predict cytomegalovirus infection status, the study combined high-throughput TCR immunosequencing, statistical association of individual TCRs with disease status, and machine learning. Along with the roughly 670-subject first cohort, a separate validation cohort of around 120 different subjects was used. The aim of the study was to test whether cataloging public T cell receptors could identify signatures of past pathogen exposure.

Findings and caveats that apply to the study as a whole: The authors suggested that the approach could potentially be extended to other disease states and immunological phenotypes. A few of the identified cytomegalovirus-associated TCR beta chains were confirmed in vitro to be specific for cytomegalovirus antigens. While some public TCRs were present in many individuals, most TCR sequences turned up only very rarely across donors. Of the cluster scores, approximately 95% were above 0 in a later analysis, which found that TCRs clustered in the first cohort also tended to co-occur in the 130 or so validation repertoires. A later analysis had no HLA typing for the validation cohort, so co-occurrence there was scored across all 110 or so repertoires. The classifier was reported to diagnose cytomegalovirus status with high specificity and sensitivity in both the original cohort and the validation cohort. The study gave a list of more than 150 TCR beta chains associated with cytomegalovirus.

Library generation was performed with the immunoSEQ multiplex PCR assay. The paper's data handling went like this. A statistical classification framework was built to diagnose cytomegalovirus status from the catalog of TCR beta chain sequences. TCRdb provides this immuneACCESS table in a form limited to in-frame rearrangements. Some clones are lacking; in checked studies, under half of them reflect an unresolved V gene, and why the rest are absent is not known. That table furnishes V, J and clone size, whereas the DNA furnished D and trimming. The sample includes about 98,000 clones, with more than 75% observed a single time. About 6.5% of the sample belongs to the ten largest clones. From the germline V gene, CDR1 is SGHAT and CDR2 is FQNNGV. The CDR3 starts with the cysteine, ends with the phenylalanine, and has 16 residues. Only CDR3 DNA remains: 48 bases, in frame from the first base. Between the V and J ends, shortened by 7 bases and 6 bases respectively, the junction contains 22 bases.

In the case of this clone: Its antigen has not been determined. No quality values exist for individual bases; no much larger clone is one base distant.

The donors were included in the validation cohort of some 120 subjects, a group kept apart from the roughly 690-subject first cohort. The sequence derives from a young man in good health and CMV-seropositive. Sequenced sample: PBMCs. Recombination linked TRBV11-2 to TRBJ2-1; TRBD1 could be the D gene, as 7 bases match. The CDR3 protein: CASTPIRAGGFNEQFF. The bases are TGTGCCAGCACCCCAATTCGGGCAGGGGGGTTCAATGAGCAGTTCTTC.